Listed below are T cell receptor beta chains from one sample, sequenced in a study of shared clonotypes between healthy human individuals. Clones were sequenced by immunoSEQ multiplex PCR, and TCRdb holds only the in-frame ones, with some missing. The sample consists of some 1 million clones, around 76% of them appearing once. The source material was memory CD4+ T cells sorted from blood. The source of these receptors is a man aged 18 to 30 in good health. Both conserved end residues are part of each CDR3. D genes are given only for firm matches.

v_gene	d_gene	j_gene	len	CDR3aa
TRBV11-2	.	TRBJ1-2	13	CASSLARYDGYTF
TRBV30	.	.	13	CAWSVLTTGEQYF
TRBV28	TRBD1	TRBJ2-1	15	CASSSTGGPYNEQFF
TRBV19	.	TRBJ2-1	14	CASKRGGIYNEQFF
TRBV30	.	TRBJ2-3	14	CAWQGLASTDTQYF
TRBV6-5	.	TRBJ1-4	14	CASSRTLSGEKLFF
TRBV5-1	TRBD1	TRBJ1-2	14	CASSGGQGADGYTF
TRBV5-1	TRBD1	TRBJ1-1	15	CASSWWDSKNTEAFF
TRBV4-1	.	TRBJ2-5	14	CASSQTRVQETQYF
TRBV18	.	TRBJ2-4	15	CASSPQGGTKNIQYF
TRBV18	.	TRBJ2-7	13	CASSASLNGEQYF
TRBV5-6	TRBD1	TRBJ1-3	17	CASSSSGTGHSGNTIYF
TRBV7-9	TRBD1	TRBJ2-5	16	CASSVWGTVARETQYF
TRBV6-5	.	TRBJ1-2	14	CASRRSGLWNGYTF
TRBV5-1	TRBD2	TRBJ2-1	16	CASKGSGSGVGNEQFF
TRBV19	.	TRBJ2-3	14	CASMQRAATDTQYF
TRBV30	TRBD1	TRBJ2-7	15	CAWSVPGQIVGEQYF
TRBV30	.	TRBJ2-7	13	CAWGLQGIYEQYF
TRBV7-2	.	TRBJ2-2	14	CASRFTDHTGELFF
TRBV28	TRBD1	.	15	CASSADRVRSYEQYF
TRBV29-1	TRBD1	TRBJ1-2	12	CSVGGQGFGYTF
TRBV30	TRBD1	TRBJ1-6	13	CAWRGGSNSPLHF
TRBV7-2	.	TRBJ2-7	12	CASSARGREQYF
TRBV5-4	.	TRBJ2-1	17	CASSPRRSSGSYNEQFF
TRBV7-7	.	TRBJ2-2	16	CASSLVAGSNTGELFF
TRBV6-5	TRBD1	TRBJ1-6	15	CASTEGTGINSPLHF
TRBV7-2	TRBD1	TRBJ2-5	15	CASSATGYGQETQYF
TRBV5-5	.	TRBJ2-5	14	CASSSSTYQETQYF
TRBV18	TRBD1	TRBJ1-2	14	CASSLLDRGKGYTF
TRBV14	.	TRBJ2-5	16	CASSQGDLGFGETQYF
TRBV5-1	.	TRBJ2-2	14	CASSSGQNTGELFF
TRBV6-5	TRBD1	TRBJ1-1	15	CASSYPGQGKTEAFF
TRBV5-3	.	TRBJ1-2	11	CARQLDYGYTF
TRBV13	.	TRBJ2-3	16	CASSLEEGVGTDTQYF
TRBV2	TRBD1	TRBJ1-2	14	CASSQGQGSYGYTF